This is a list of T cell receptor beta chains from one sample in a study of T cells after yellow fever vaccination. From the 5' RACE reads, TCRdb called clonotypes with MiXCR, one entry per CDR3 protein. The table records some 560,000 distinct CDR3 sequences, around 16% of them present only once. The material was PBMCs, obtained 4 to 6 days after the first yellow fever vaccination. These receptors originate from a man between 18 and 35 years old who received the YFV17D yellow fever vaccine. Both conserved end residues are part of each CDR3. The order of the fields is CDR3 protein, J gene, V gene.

CDR3 protein: CSGGGANTGELFF
J gene: TRBJ2-2
V gene: TRBV20-1

CDR3 protein: CSAREVTGAGEQFF
J gene: TRBJ2-1
V gene: TRBV20-1

CDR3 protein: CASSLGGAGGPKEQFF
J gene: TRBJ2-1
V gene: TRBV27

CDR3 protein: CASSRGQINTEAFF
J gene: TRBJ1-1
V gene: TRBV14

CDR3 protein: CASGPGQGPDTQYF
J gene: TRBJ2-3
V gene: TRBV7-9

CDR3 protein: CASSSTEGVQETQYF
J gene: TRBJ2-5
V gene: TRBV7-9

CDR3 protein: CATSRVGPATNEKLFF
J gene: TRBJ1-4
V gene: TRBV15

CDR3 protein: CSVERSGTNYGYTF
J gene: TRBJ1-2
V gene: TRBV29-1

CDR3 protein: CASSQSPGPSKTF
J gene: TRBJ1-2
V gene: TRBV14

CDR3 protein: CASSYFGSSGARYEQYF
J gene: TRBJ2-7
V gene: TRBV6-5

CDR3 protein: CASSLRAHTEAFF
J gene: TRBJ1-1
V gene: TRBV12-3/TRBV12-4

CDR3 protein: CASSDRGPSGNTIYF
J gene: TRBJ1-3
V gene: TRBV6-1

CDR3 protein: CASKQGARDKLFF
J gene: TRBJ1-4
V gene: TRBV12-3/TRBV12-4

CDR3 protein: CASSLAPRLAGGRDTQYF
J gene: TRBJ2-3
V gene: TRBV7-2

CDR3 protein: CASSFVGILGANVLTF
J gene: TRBJ2-6
V gene: TRBV27

CDR3 protein: CASSLHSPSYEQYF
J gene: TRBJ2-7
V gene: TRBV5-1

CDR3 protein: CASSFFSGDTQYF
J gene: TRBJ2-3
V gene: TRBV4-1

CDR3 protein: CASRLAGEQYF
J gene: TRBJ2-7
V gene: TRBV12-3/TRBV12-4

CDR3 protein: CASSPLSGNQPQHF
J gene: TRBJ1-5
V gene: TRBV7-2

CDR3 protein: CASSLGTVREETQYF
J gene: TRBJ2-5
V gene: TRBV12-3/TRBV12-4

CDR3 protein: CASRRPSGGLAKNIQYF
J gene: TRBJ2-4
V gene: TRBV6-2/TRBV6-3

CDR3 protein: CASSVDPGGANTEAFF
J gene: TRBJ1-1
V gene: TRBV9

CDR3 protein: CASSVVGGQVQETQYF
J gene: TRBJ2-5
V gene: TRBV9

CDR3 protein: CSAGTGSNQPQHF
J gene: TRBJ1-5
V gene: TRBV29-1

CDR3 protein: CASSLRDREGGGYTF
J gene: TRBJ1-2
V gene: TRBV7-2

CDR3 protein: CASSLNDGERETQYF
J gene: TRBJ2-5
V gene: TRBV5-6

CDR3 protein: CSAPGTGGQNYGYTF
J gene: TRBJ1-2
V gene: TRBV20-1

CDR3 protein: CASSSSTGIGELFF
J gene: TRBJ2-2
V gene: TRBV12-3/TRBV12-4

CDR3 protein: CASSLAAGAGTDTQYF
J gene: TRBJ2-3
V gene: TRBV7-2

CDR3 protein: CASSGGFADTQYF
J gene: TRBJ2-3
V gene: TRBV7-2

CDR3 protein: CASSWDRGPSEQYF
J gene: TRBJ2-7
V gene: TRBV7-2

CDR3 protein: CASSQDNVRFETQYF
J gene: TRBJ2-5
V gene: TRBV3-1

CDR3 protein: CSARGATGGTNEKLFF
J gene: TRBJ1-4
V gene: TRBV20-1

CDR3 protein: CASSPDLTSGGRDTQYF
J gene: TRBJ2-3
V gene: TRBV7-6

CDR3 protein: CASRWTSGVETQYF
J gene: TRBJ2-5
V gene: TRBV6-1